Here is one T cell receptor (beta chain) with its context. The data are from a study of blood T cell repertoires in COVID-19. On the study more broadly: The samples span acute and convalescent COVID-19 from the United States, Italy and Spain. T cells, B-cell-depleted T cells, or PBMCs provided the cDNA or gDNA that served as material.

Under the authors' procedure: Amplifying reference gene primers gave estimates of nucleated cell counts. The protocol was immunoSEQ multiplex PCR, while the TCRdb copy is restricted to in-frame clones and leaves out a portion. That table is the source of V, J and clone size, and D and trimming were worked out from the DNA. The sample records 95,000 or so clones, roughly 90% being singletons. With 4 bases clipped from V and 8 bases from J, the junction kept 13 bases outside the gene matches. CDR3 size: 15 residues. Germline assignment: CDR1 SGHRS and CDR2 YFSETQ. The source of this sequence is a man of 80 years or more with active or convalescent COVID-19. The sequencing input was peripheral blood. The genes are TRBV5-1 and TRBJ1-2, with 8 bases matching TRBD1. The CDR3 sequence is CASSQGTGDWGGYTF. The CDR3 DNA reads TGCGCCAGCAGCCAAGGGACAGGCGATTGGGGAGGCTACACCTTC. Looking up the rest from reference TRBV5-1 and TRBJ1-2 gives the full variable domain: KAGVTQTPRYLIKTRGQQVTLSCSPISGHRSVSWYQQTPGQGLQFLFEYFSETQRNKGNFPGRFSGRQFSNSRSEMNVSTLELGDSALYLCASSQGTGDWGGYTFGSGTRLTVV.